What follows are 7 T cell receptor beta chains derived from one specimen sequenced in a study of blood T cell repertoires in COVID-19. Here immunoSEQ multiplex PCR was the method, and the copy in TCRdb shows in-frame clones only, minus some. The sample records some 240,000 clones, approximately 89% being singletons. The material sequenced was PBMCs or T cells enriched from blood (not recorded which). The receptors were gathered from a woman aged 40-49 years who had been exposed to COVID-19.

The CDR3: CATSGRGRGEQFF. The CDR3 bases are TGTGCCACCAGTGGTAGGGGCAGGGGTGAGCAGTTCTTC. V usage is TRBV24-1 and J usage is TRBJ2-1; D perhaps matches TRBD1 (6 bases). The CDR3 loop spans 13 amino acids. Trimming removed 5 bases from V and 9 bases from J, with 13 bases in between. CDR1 and CDR2 (germline): KGHDR, SFDVKD.

The gene calls are TRBV18 and TRBJ1-2; 8 positions match TRBD1. The CDR3 sequence is 13 residues long. The V gene's germline CDR1 is KGHSH and CDR2 LQKENI. V trimming: 3 bases; J trimming: 6 bases; junction bases outside the gene matches: 3. CDR3 protein: CASSPDRGDGYTF. CDR3 nucleotides: TGTGCCAGCTCACCTGACAGGGGCGATGGCTACACCTTC.

The chain carries TRBV6-5 and TRBJ2-1; possible D gene TRBD2, 6 bases. V lost 3 bases to trimming and J lost 5 bases, with 17 bases between them. Germline-derived CDR1 and CDR2 are MNHEY and SVGAGI. CDR3 size: 16 residues. The DNA for the CDR3 is TGTGCCAGCAGTTATTTCTTGGACTACATCGACAATGAGCAGTTCTTC. Amino acids: CASSYFLDYIDNEQFF.

J is TRBJ1-4 and V is TRBV6-6; possible D gene TRBD1, 6 bases. Germline lookup yields CDR1 MNHNY and CDR2 SVGAGI (reference sequence). Trimming removed 5 bases from V and 0 bases from J, with 22 bases in between. This CDR3 contains 19 residues. CDR3 amino acids: CASSRSGAGRFATNEKLFF. As DNA, the CDR3 is TGTGCCAGCAGTCGATCGGGGGCAGGACGTTTTGCAACTAATGAAAAACTGTTTTTT.

This chain uses TRBV11-3 with TRBJ2-5, with a possible D match to TRBD2 (6 bases). The CDR3 runs to 17 residues. Trimming took off 1 base at V and 5 bases at J, with 20 bases between the two ends. In germline, CDR1 is SGHNT, CDR2 YENEEA. The CDR3, as DNA: TGTGCCAGCAGCTTAGCGGGGGTCGGGAGTCGGAGGGAGACCCAGTACTTC. Its protein is CASSLAGVGSRRETQYF.

The chain couples TRBV7-3 to TRBJ1-5; D unresolved. Germline CDR1 SGHTA, CDR2 FQGTGA. The CDR3 consists of 13 residues. V shed 5 bases and J shed 7 bases, with 12 bases lying between them. The CDR3 nucleotides are TGTGCCAGCAGCCAAGGAGTTGAACAGCCCCAGCATTTT. This translates into CASSQGVEQPQHF.

This sequence joins TRBV15 and TRBJ1-6; 10 nucleotides match TRBD1. The CDR3 loop spans 16 amino acids. V trimming: 3 bases; J trimming: 7 bases; junction bases outside the gene matches: 6. Germline V CDR1 and CDR2: LNHNV, YYDKDF (reference sequence). In DNA form, the CDR3 reads TGTGCCACCAGCAGGTGGACAGGGGGTGGAAATTCACCCCTCCACTTT. Its translation: CATSRWTGGGNSPLHF.